Presented here are 27 T cell receptor beta chains from one specimen sequenced in a study of stem cell transplantation in POMP-related autoinflammatory disease. Method: immunoSEQ multiplex PCR; TCRdb's copy keeps in-frame clones and lacks some. The repertoire holds tens of thousands of clones, with roughly 91% as singletons. The sample in question was CD4+ T cells from PBMCs, obtained after stem cell transplantation. The receptors originated from a human patient with POMP-related autoinflammation and immune dysregulation (PRAID). Part of the T cell pool may stem from the graft donor.

This rearrangement joins TRBV5-1 to TRBJ2-3; tentative D call: TRBD2 (5 bases). This CDR3 has 14 residues. From germline, CDR1 is SGHRS and CDR2 YFSETQ. Trimming removed 4 bases at V and 4 bases at J, with 13 bases between. This chain's CDR3 is CASSPEAGPDTQYF. The CDR3 nucleotides read TGCGCCAGCAGCCCGGAGGCGGGTCCAGATACGCAGTATTTT.

This rearrangement joins TRBV27 to TRBJ2-1; D possibly corresponds to TRBD2 (6 bases). The V end lost 5 bases, the J end lost 5 bases, and 16 bases lay between the germline ends. CDR1 is MNHEY and CDR2 is SMNVEV in the germline V gene (reference sequence). The CDR3 runs to 15 residues. In DNA, the CDR3 is TGTGCCAGCAGTCCACCGGGATGGAGGGACAATGAGCAGTTCTTC. This sequence encodes CASSPPGWRDNEQFF.

This clone was observed a single time. This rearrangement joins TRBV2 to TRBJ1-6; TRBD1 might be the D (5 bases). Germline V gives CDR1 SNHLY, CDR2 FYNNEI. The length of the CDR3 is 18 residues. Trimming removed 6 bases at V and 0 bases at J, with 18 bases between. CDR3 residues: CASSQRVWGSSYNSPLHF. The CDR3 nucleotides are TGTGCCAGCAGCCAACGGGTGTGGGGCAGCTCCTATAATTCACCCCTCCACTTT.

The chain has TRBV10-3 and TRBJ2-1, with 11 bases lining up with TRBD1. The CDR3 is 14 residues long. From germline, CDR1 is ENHRY and CDR2 SYGVKD. Trimming cost V 5 bases and J 8 bases; bases outside gene matches: 5. In DNA, the CDR3 is TGTGCCATCAGTCCGGGACAGGGGGTTGATGAGCAGTTCTTC. Amino acid sequence: CAISPGQGVDEQFF.

The sample holds one count of this clone. This chain uses TRBV19 with TRBJ1-4, with 11 bases that match TRBD1. The CDR3 contains 16 residues. J was trimmed by 9 bases and V by 4 bases; bases with no gene match: 10. The V gene's germline CDR1 is LNHDA and CDR2 SQIVND (reference sequence). The CDR3 sequence: CASSTGTGGSSQKLFF. The CDR3 nucleotides read TGTGCCAGTAGTACGGGGACAGGGGGGAGTTCTCAAAAACTGTTTTTT.

This chain joins TRBV18 and TRBJ2-1, with D perhaps TRBD2 (5 bases). The CDR3 loop spans 15 amino acids. V gave up 0 bases and J gave up 6 bases, with 12 bases separating them. CDR1 and CDR2 (germline): KGHSH, LQKENI. CDR3 in amino acids: CASSPPNEGGNEQFF. The CDR3 DNA sequence: TGTGCCAGCTCACCACCGAATGAGGGCGGCAATGAGCAGTTCTTC.

This chain uses TRBV6-6 with TRBJ2-2, with unresolved D. V dropped 7 bases and J dropped 4 bases, with 7 bases sitting between them. This CDR3 region has 12 residues. The germline V gene encodes CDR1 MNHNY and CDR2 SVGAGI (reference sequence). CDR3 in amino acids: CASTRSTGELFF. The CDR3 coding sequence is TGTGCCAGCACACGGTCCACCGGGGAGCTGTTTTTT.

The chain recombines TRBV4-2 with TRBJ2-4; D is possibly TRBD2 (6 bases). There are 19 residues in the CDR3. V was shortened by 4 bases and J by 0 bases, with 22 bases between the two germline ends. CDR1 LGHNA and CDR2 YNFKEQ come from the germline V gene. The CDR3 nucleotides read TGTGCCAGCAGCCCCGACATAGGGGACTTTTCCCTAGCCAAAAACATTCAGTACTTC. It specifies CASSPDIGDFSLAKNIQYF.

V and J are TRBV6-6 and TRBJ1-4; D ambiguous. Germline-derived CDR1 and CDR2 are MNHNY and SVGAGI (reference sequence). The CDR3 totals 13 residues. V shed 1 base and J shed 5 bases, with 5 bases lying between them. The CDR3 loop reads CASSYWLNEKLFF. CDR3 DNA: TGTGCCAGCAGTTACTGGTTAAATGAAAAACTGTTTTTT.

This chain joins TRBV28 and TRBJ2-7, with 7 bases identical to TRBD1. This CDR3 contains 15 residues. CDR1 is MDHEN, CDR2 SYDVKM, per germline. Losses at the gene ends were 4 bases for V and 4 bases for J; bases not matched to a gene: 10. The CDR3 here is CASSSLWDRRYEQYV. DNA for the CDR3: TGTGCCAGCAGTTCCTTATGGGACAGAAGGTACGAGCAGTACGTC.

This clone was recorded once. The genes are TRBV6-5 and TRBJ1-6; no reliable D call. This CDR3 comprises 14 residues. Germline CDR1 and CDR2: MNHEY and SVGAGI. Trimming shortened V by 3 bases and J by 7 bases, and 10 bases separated the two germline ends. This CDR3 is CASSYKLRNSPLHF. The CDR3 region has the DNA TGTGCCAGCAGTTATAAACTGAGAAATTCACCCCTCCACTTT.

The chain joins TRBV28 to TRBJ2-2; TRBD2 aligns across 7 bases. The CDR3 runs 18 residues. The V and J ends lost 7 bases and 4 bases, in that order; junction bases with no gene match: 18. CDR1 and CDR2 from the germline V gene are MDHEN and SYDVKM. The CDR3 here is CASTGSAGGRGGTGELFF. In nucleotides, the CDR3 is TGTGCCAGCACGGGGTCGGCCGGCGGGAGAGGTGGCACCGGGGAGCTGTTTTTT. The whole variable domain, remainder taken from reference TRBV28 and TRBJ2-2, is DVKVTQSSRYLVKRTGEKVFLECVQDMDHENMFWYRQDPGLGLRLIYFSYDVKMKEKGDIPEGYSVSREKKERFSLILESASTNQTSMYLCASTGSAGGRGGTGELFFGEGSRLTVL.

CDR3 region: CASSFGQGNEQYV. The DNA of the CDR3 is TGCGCCAGCAGCTTTGGACAGGGTAACGAGCAGTACGTC. The rearrangement links TRBV5-1 to TRBJ2-7; TRBD1 agrees at 8 bases. This CDR3 is 13 amino acids long. V shed 2 bases, J shed 5 bases, and the junction held 3 bases outside the gene matches. The germline CDR1 and CDR2 sequences are SGHRS and YFSETQ.

The chain joins TRBV19 to TRBJ2-3; D gene uncertain. The V end lost 3 bases, the J end lost 2 bases, and 6 bases lay between the germline ends. The germline V gene encodes CDR1 LNHDA and CDR2 SQIVND (reference sequence). This CDR3 region has 13 residues. The CDR3: CASSIQVTDTQYF. Written as DNA, the CDR3 is TGTGCCAGTAGTATTCAGGTCACAGATACGCAGTATTTT.

The chain is built from TRBV28 and TRBJ1-6; 10 bases map to TRBD1. This CDR3 is 13 amino acids long. CDR1 MDHEN and CDR2 SYDVKM come from the germline V gene. V trimming: 6 bases; J trimming: 9 bases; junction bases outside the gene matches: 2. The CDR3 sequence: CASRGTGASPLHF. CDR3 nucleotide sequence: TGTGCCAGCAGAGGGACAGGGGCTTCACCCCTCCACTTT.

V gene TRBV19 combines with J gene TRBJ2-7, with a tentative D call TRBD1 (5 bases). In germline, CDR1 is LNHDA, CDR2 SQIVND (reference sequence). CDR3 length: 14 residues. Trimming removed 5 bases at V and 6 bases at J, with 17 bases between. CDR3 sequence reads: CASSSLWARGEQYF. The DNA of the CDR3 is TGTGCCAGTAGTTCCCTGTGGGCAAGGGGCGAGCAGTACTTC.

The gene calls are TRBV11-2 and TRBJ2-1; TRBD1 agrees at 7 bases. Germline loops: CDR1 SGHAT, CDR2 FQNNGV. V dropped 8 bases and J dropped 2; count of bases not matched to a gene: 6. The CDR3 totals 14 residues. DNA for the CDR3: TGTGCCAGCGAACGACAGGGTACCTACAATGAGCAGTTCTTC. Residues: CASERQGTYNEQFF.

The chain carries TRBV24-1 and TRBJ1-4; D gene uncertain. The CDR3 contains 13 residues. Germline V gives CDR1 KGHDR, CDR2 SFDVKD. Trimming took 4 bases from V and 7 from J, leaving 9 bases between them. The CDR3 DNA reads as TGTGCCACCAGTGACGTTTTTGGTGAAAAACTGTTTTTT. Its translation: CATSDVFGEKLFF.

This rearrangement joins TRBV5-1 to TRBJ2-5, with 8 bases matching TRBD1. V was clipped by 1 base and J by 2 bases; unmatched bases: 13. The CDR3 spans 18 residues. From germline, CDR1 is SGHRS and CDR2 YFSETQ. CDR3 protein: CASSLSLARDRQQETQYF. CDR3 DNA sequence: TGCGCCAGCAGCTTGAGTCTGGCACGGGACAGGCAACAAGAGACCCAGTACTTC.

The chain joins TRBV4-1 to TRBJ2-3, with D possibly called TRBD1 or TRBD2 (6 bases each). Germline V gene sequence: CDR1 MGHRA, CDR2 YSYEKL. V was shortened by 3 bases and J by 5 bases, with 24 bases between the two germline ends. The CDR3 covers 18 residues. In DNA form, the CDR3 reads TGCGCCAGCAGCCAGACAGGCGCGTTAGCGGAGGAGGGAGATACGCAGTATTTT. Protein sequence: CASSQTGALAEEGDTQYF.

This chain connects TRBV28 to TRBJ2-2; TRBD2 matches 11 bases. The V segment lost 6 bases and the J segment 5 bases; nucleotides outside the gene matches: 5. This CDR3 comprises 15 residues. Germline V gives CDR1 MDHEN, CDR2 SYDVKM. CDR3 in amino acids: CASRPGLAETGELFF. The DNA for the CDR3 is TGTGCCAGCAGACCGGGACTAGCGGAAACCGGGGAGCTGTTTTTT.

V usage is TRBV28 and J usage is TRBJ2-5; D possibly matches TRBD1 or TRBD2 (5 bases each). CDR1 and CDR2 (germline): MDHEN, SYDVKM. With 6 bases removed from V and 3 bases from J, the gap between germline ends came to 20 bases. The CDR3 has 16 residues. The DNA for the CDR3 is TGTGCCAGCAGGCAACCCGGGACCCCCCGGGAAGAGACCCAGTACTTC. Translation: CASRQPGTPREETQYF.

The DNA of the CDR3 is TGTGCCAGCAGCGAACCGGGACTTTACAATGAGCAGTTCTTC. It specifies CASSEPGLYNEQFF. This chain links TRBV9 with TRBJ2-1; maybe TRBD2 (6 bases). There are 14 residues in the CDR3. Germline values: CDR1 SGDLS, CDR2 YYNGEE. The V end was cut by 3 bases, the J end by 4 bases, with 11 bases between.

The chain combines TRBV18 with TRBJ1-6; D remains unclear. Germline CDR1 is KGHSH and CDR2 is LQKENI. CDR3 length equals 13 residues. The V end lost 2 bases, the J end lost 7 bases, and 6 bases lay between the germline ends. Written as DNA, the CDR3 is TGTGCCAGCTCACCAGGGGTAAATTCACCCCTCCACTTT. This codes for CASSPGVNSPLHF.

The rearrangement links TRBV28 to TRBJ2-3; D could derive from TRBD1 or TRBD2 (6 bases each). Per the germline V gene, CDR1 is MDHEN and CDR2 is SYDVKM. V lost 3 bases, J lost 2 bases, and 15 bases lay in between. This CDR3 has 16 amino acids. The CDR3, as DNA: TGTGCCAGCAGTTTTTTCGGAGGGGGAGTCACAGATACGCAGTATTTT. Translating gives CASSFFGGGVTDTQYF. Based on the CDR3 plus reference TRBV28 and TRBJ2-3, the full variable domain is DVKVTQSSRYLVKRTGEKVFLECVQDMDHENMFWYRQDPGLGLRLIYFSYDVKMKEKGDIPEGYSVSREKKERFSLILESASTNQTSMYLCASSFFGGGVTDTQYFGPGTRLTVL.

The J gene is TRBJ2-6, the V gene TRBV6-5; D is ambiguous. Trimming took 0 bases from V and 12 from J, leaving 9 bases between them. CDR3 size: 13 residues. From germline, CDR1 is MNHEY and CDR2 SVGAGI. The chain's CDR3 is CASSYSGLRVLTF. The CDR3 nucleotides read TGTGCCAGCAGTTACTCGGGCCTACGCGTCCTGACTTTC.

A single count supports this clone. The chain joins TRBV15 to TRBJ2-1; the D gene could be TRBD1 or TRBD2 (5 bases each). Germline lookup yields CDR1 LNHNV and CDR2 YYDKDF (reference sequence). This CDR3 has 21 amino acids. V gave up 3 bases and J gave up 0 bases, with 27 bases separating them. The CDR3 here is CATSRFFGTVQGHSSYNEQFF. Here the CDR3 DNA reads TGTGCCACCAGCAGGTTCTTCGGGACGGTCCAAGGACACAGCTCCTACAATGAGCAGTTCTTC.